This TCR beta chain is drawn from a study of shared clonotypes between healthy human individuals. For the study at large: Donors had three CD4 naive, three CD4 memory, two CD8 naive and one CD8 memory plate apiece.

Generated by immunoSEQ multiplex PCR, the TCRdb table keeps only in-frame clones and is missing some. Of millions of clones in the sample, approximately 92% were seen once. The sample was naive CD4+ T cells sorted from blood. Sample subset: CD45RA+ positively selected. The receptor was isolated from a man between 18 and 29 years old in good health.

CDR3 nucleotides: TGTGCCAGCAGCTTAGGGCACCTGAATCAGCCCCAGCATTTT. Its protein is CASSLGHLNQPQHF. This chain links TRBV5-6 with TRBJ1-5; D unresolved. CDR1 SGHDT and CDR2 YYEEEE come from the germline V gene. The ends were cut back, 2 bases at V and 4 bases at J, with 10 bases in the middle. The length of the CDR3 is 14 residues.